The rows below give T cell receptor beta chains drawn from one sample of a study of naive and memory T cell subsets. TCRdb reanalysed the UMI-ligation and nested PCR reads using MiXCR and keeps one entry per CDR3 protein. The top ten clones hold 0.09% to 0.13% of a sample with 140,000 to 150,000 distinct CDR3 sequences, 20% to 25% of them seen once. The sample taken for sequencing was naive CD4+ T cells from blood. These TCRs come from a human donor in good health. Both conserved end residues are part of each CDR3. A D gene is named only where the DNA matches it firmly. Expanded clones get a size class; other rows say once, few or many, or leave the size out.

v_call,d_call,clone_size,j_call,cdr3_aa,cdr3_nt
TRBV29-1,NA,NA,TRBJ1-2,CSVVLGSGYTF,TGCAGCGTTGTATTAGGGAGTGGCTACACCTTC
TRBV2,NA,many,TRBJ2-3,CASSDSGLVSTDTQYF,TGTGCCAGCAGTGATTCTGGGCTAGTAAGCACAGATACGCAGTATTTT
TRBV14,NA,many,TRBJ2-5,CASRGKGSVETQYF,TGTGCCAGCCGCGGGAAGGGATCGGTGGAGACCCAGTACTTC
TRBV27,NA,NA,TRBJ2-3,CASSRYSTDTQYF,TGTGCCAGCAGTCGCTATAGCACAGATACGCAGTATTTT
TRBV18,NA,NA,TRBJ1-1,CASSLGQLNTEAFF,TGTGCCAGCTCACTCGGACAGTTGAACACTGAAGCTTTCTTT
TRBV20-1,TRBD2,NA,TRBJ2-1,CSARFGTREFF,TGCAGTGCTCGCTTCGGGACTAGAGAGTTCTTC
TRBV7-8,NA,few,TRBJ1-4,CASSPRGEKLFF,TGTGCCAGCAGCCCCCGCGGTGAAAAACTGTTTTTT
TRBV12-3/TRBV12-4,TRBD1,NA,TRBJ2-1,CASRPPGQGRNEQFF,TGTGCCAGCAGGCCACCGGGACAGGGTCGAAATGAGCAGTTCTTC
TRBV6-1,NA,NA,TRBJ2-3,CASNPGRWRDTQYF,TGTGCCAGCAATCCGGGTCGGTGGAGGGATACGCAGTATTTT
TRBV7-9,TRBD1,once,TRBJ1-2,CASSPGQGAGGYTF,TGTGCCAGCAGCCCCGGACAGGGGGCCGGTGGCTACACCTTC
TRBV29-1,NA,few,TRBJ2-1,CSVARGRNEQFF,TGCAGCGTTGCACGCGGACGCAATGAGCAGTTCTTC
TRBV5-1,TRBD1,NA,TRBJ1-1,CASSLKGTGETEAFF,TGCGCCAGCAGCTTGAAAGGGACAGGGGAGACTGAAGCTTTCTTT
TRBV9,TRBD2,NA,TRBJ2-2,CASSIFSGTGELFF,TGTGCCAGCAGCATCTTTAGCGGGACCGGGGAGCTGTTTTTT
TRBV5-4,TRBD2,NA,TRBJ2-1,CASTLAGVMYNEQFF,TGTGCCAGCACCCTAGCGGGAGTGATGTACAATGAGCAGTTCTTC
TRBV5-1,TRBD1,NA,TRBJ2-5,CASSAIGTGVETQYF,TGCGCCAGCAGCGCAATAGGGACAGGGGTCGAGACCCAGTACTTC
TRBV10-2,NA,NA,TRBJ2-2,CASSGMGGELFF,TGCGCCAGCAGCGGGATGGGCGGGGAGCTGTTTTTT
TRBV3-1,NA,few,TRBJ2-7,CASSTGPRGSYEQYF,TGTGCCAGCAGTACGGGACCGAGAGGTTCCTACGAGCAGTACTTC
TRBV20-1,TRBD1,NA,TRBJ1-4,CSAATGEVEKLFF,TGCAGTGCTGCTACAGGGGAGGTCGAAAAACTGTTTTTT
TRBV28,TRBD2,few,TRBJ2-1,CASKQWGTSGAYNEQFF,TGTGCCAGCAAACAATGGGGGACTAGCGGGGCCTACAATGAGCAGTTCTTC
TRBV18,NA,NA,TRBJ2-5,CASSAPALYSGETQYF,TGTGCCAGCTCAGCCCCCGCACTTTACTCAGGAGAGACCCAGTACTTC
TRBV4-2,NA,NA,TRBJ2-3,CASSQGVEDDTQYF,TGTGCCAGCAGCCAAGGGGTCGAGGACGATACGCAGTATTTT
TRBV20-1,NA,many,TRBJ2-7,CSVEVPGIYEQYF,TGCAGTGTTGAAGTTCCGGGCATTTACGAGCAGTACTTC
TRBV6-6,TRBD1,NA,TRBJ1-5,CASSYSQGAGQPQHF,TGTGCCAGCAGTTACTCTCAGGGGGCCGGTCAGCCCCAGCATTTT
TRBV5-1,NA,NA,TRBJ2-3,CASSVMAGRTDTQYF,TGCGCCAGCAGCGTAATGGCGGGACGCACAGATACGCAGTATTTT
TRBV20-1,TRBD2,NA,TRBJ2-7,CSARDRGLVYEQYF,TGCAGTGCTAGAGATCGGGGACTAGTCTACGAGCAGTACTTC
TRBV29-1,TRBD2,many,TRBJ2-7,CSVRTSVYEQYF,TGCAGCGTCCGGACTAGTGTCTACGAGCAGTACTTC
TRBV7-9,NA,many,TRBJ2-5,CASSMTNQETQYF,TGTGCCAGCAGCATGACAAACCAAGAGACCCAGTACTTC
TRBV28,NA,NA,TRBJ2-7,CASTSQLRGRYEQYF,TGTGCCAGCACCTCCCAGCTGAGGGGACGCTACGAGCAGTACTTC
TRBV6-1,NA,NA,TRBJ2-1,CASRTTPPGNEQFF,TGTGCCAGCAGAACTACGCCCCCGGGCAATGAGCAGTTCTTC
TRBV6-5,NA,NA,TRBJ2-1,CASSYISRGVYNEQFF,TGTGCCAGCAGTTATATCAGCCGAGGAGTCTACAATGAGCAGTTCTTC
TRBV24-1,NA,NA,TRBJ1-2,CATSATGSAGYTF,TGTGCCACCAGTGCAACAGGATCGGCTGGCTACACCTTC
TRBV6-5,NA,NA,TRBJ2-7,CASSAGTGEQYF,TGTGCCAGCAGCGCAGGGACGGGCGAGCAGTACTTC
TRBV12-3/TRBV12-4,NA,few,TRBJ1-2,CASSPPAWAGDGYTF,TGTGCCAGCAGCCCTCCGGCGTGGGCAGGGGATGGCTACACCTTC
TRBV19,TRBD1,many,TRBJ2-1,CASTLQGASSYNEQFF,TGTGCCAGTACTCTACAGGGGGCGAGCTCCTACAATGAGCAGTTCTTC
TRBV7-6,NA,NA,TRBJ2-1,CASSLVGSGPYNEQFF,TGTGCCAGCAGCTTAGTAGGTAGCGGACCCTACAATGAGCAGTTCTTC
TRBV18,TRBD1,few,TRBJ1-5,CASSTDRASGPQHF,TGTGCCAGCTCAACCGACAGGGCATCAGGGCCCCAGCATTTT
TRBV29-1,TRBD2,many,TRBJ2-5,CTGGLAASPQYF,TGCACAGGTGGACTAGCGGCTTCTCCCCAGTACTTC
TRBV10-3,NA,NA,TRBJ2-6,CAISDGNSGANVLTF,TGTGCCATCAGTGACGGGAACTCTGGGGCCAACGTCCTGACTTTC
TRBV5-1,TRBD2,NA,TRBJ2-5,CASSYGLAGQETQYF,TGCGCCAGCAGCTACGGACTAGCGGGACAAGAGACCCAGTACTTC
TRBV27,TRBD1,NA,TRBJ2-7,CASRDRGFGEQYF,TGTGCCAGCAGGGACAGGGGATTCGGCGAGCAGTACTTC
TRBV7-8,NA,many,TRBJ2-3,CASSLGSGSFLTTDTQYF,TGTGCCAGCAGCTTAGGTTCGGGGAGCTTCCTGACTACAGATACGCAGTATTTT
TRBV29-1,TRBD2,many,TRBJ2-7,CSVGSSGNEQYF,TGCAGCGTTGGGTCTAGCGGGAACGAGCAGTACTTC
TRBV7-9,NA,few,TRBJ2-7,CASSSGLFYEQYF,TGTGCCAGCAGCTCTGGCCTCTTCTACGAGCAGTACTTC
TRBV3-1,NA,NA,TRBJ2-1,CASSQGQTRGEQFF,TGTGCCAGCAGCCAAGGACAAACTCGTGGTGAGCAGTTCTTC
TRBV11-2,NA,NA,TRBJ1-1,CASSLLGQMNTEAFF,TGTGCCAGCAGCTTATTGGGGCAAATGAACACTGAAGCTTTCTTT
TRBV7-2,NA,NA,TRBJ2-3,CASSPYSTDTQYF,TGTGCCAGCAGCCCCTACTCGACAGATACGCAGTATTTT
TRBV6-6,NA,NA,TRBJ1-6,CASSRTGIRGHSPLHF,TGTGCCAGCAGTAGGACCGGGATCAGGGGCCATTCACCCCTCCACTTT
TRBV19,NA,few,TRBJ2-1,CASSITLYNEQFF,TGTGCCAGTAGTATCACTCTCTACAATGAGCAGTTCTTC
TRBV29-1,NA,few,TRBJ2-1,CSVTGELYNEQFF,TGCAGCGTGACAGGAGAATTGTACAATGAGCAGTTCTTC
TRBV2,NA,NA,TRBJ1-5,CASNARGGQPQHF,TGTGCCAGCAACGCCAGGGGAGGTCAGCCCCAGCATTTT
TRBV7-6,NA,NA,TRBJ1-2,CASSLGSGTNNYGYTF,TGTGCCAGCAGCTTAGGATCGGGAACCAATAACTATGGCTACACCTTC
TRBV6-2/TRBV6-3,NA,NA,TRBJ1-2,CASSRSGGQGRYGYTF,TGTGCCAGCAGCCGCAGTGGAGGGCAGGGCCGTTATGGCTACACCTTC
TRBV5-1,NA,few,TRBJ2-1,CASSATGYYNEQFF,TGCGCCAGCAGCGCAACAGGTTACTACAATGAGCAGTTCTTC
TRBV4-1,NA,NA,TRBJ1-5,CASSQDGSNNRRQPQHF,TGCGCCAGCAGCCAAGATGGGAGCAACAACCGGAGGCAGCCCCAGCATTTT
TRBV19,NA,NA,TRBJ2-1,CASSTSSRAIEQFF,TGTGCCAGTAGCACATCTTCGAGGGCAATTGAGCAGTTCTTC
TRBV29-1,NA,many,TRBJ2-5,CSAERFETQYF,TGCAGCGCAGAGCGATTCGAGACCCAGTACTTC
TRBV6-5,TRBD1,NA,TRBJ2-1,CASRPDRSSYNEQFF,TGTGCCAGCAGACCGGACAGGAGCTCCTACAATGAGCAGTTCTTC
TRBV6-2/TRBV6-3,NA,NA,TRBJ2-1,CASSSGKAGNEQFF,TGTGCCAGCAGTTCAGGGAAGGCGGGCAATGAGCAGTTCTTC
TRBV24-1,NA,NA,TRBJ2-7,CATSDFYPATAYEQYF,TGTGCCACCAGTGATTTTTATCCAGCGACCGCCTACGAGCAGTACTTC
TRBV10-3,NA,few,TRBJ2-7,CAISSMDGYEQYF,TGTGCCATCAGCTCCATGGACGGCTACGAGCAGTACTTC